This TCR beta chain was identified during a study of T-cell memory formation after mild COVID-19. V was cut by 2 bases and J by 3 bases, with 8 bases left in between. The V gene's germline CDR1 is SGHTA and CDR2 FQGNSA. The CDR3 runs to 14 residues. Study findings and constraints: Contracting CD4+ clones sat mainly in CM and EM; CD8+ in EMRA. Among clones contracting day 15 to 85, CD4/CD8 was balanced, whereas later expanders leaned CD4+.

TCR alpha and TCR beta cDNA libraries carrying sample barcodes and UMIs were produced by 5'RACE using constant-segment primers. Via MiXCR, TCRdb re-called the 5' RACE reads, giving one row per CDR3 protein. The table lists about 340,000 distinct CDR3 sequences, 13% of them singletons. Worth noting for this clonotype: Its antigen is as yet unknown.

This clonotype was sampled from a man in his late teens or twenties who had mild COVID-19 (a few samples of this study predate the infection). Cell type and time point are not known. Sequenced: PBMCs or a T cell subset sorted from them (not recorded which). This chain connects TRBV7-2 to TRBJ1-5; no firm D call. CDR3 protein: CASSLFGSNQPQHF. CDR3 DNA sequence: TGTGCCAGCAGCTTATTCGGGTCCAATCAGCCCCAGCATTTT.